The TCR beta chain described here comes from a study of cytomegalovirus exposure and HLA in healthy donors. The wider study: The use of the same platform for the roughly 130 validation repertoires and the 666 first-cohort repertoires was reported by a later analysis. Study outcomes and limitations: Many donors carried some public TCRs, although rarity characterized most TCR sequences.

TCRdb's table, derived via immunoSEQ multiplex PCR, lists solely in-frame clones and lacks some. The table shows approximately 58,000 clones, with 85% to 95% occurring only once. The CDR3 consists of 15 residues. Trimming cost V 4 bases and J 7 bases, with 15 bases left between them. CDR1 SGDLS and CDR2 YYNGEE come from the germline V gene. Remarks on this clone: Its target is not known.

The chain recombines TRBV9 with TRBJ1-6; D remains ambiguous. This TCR was recovered from a woman between 18 and 29 years old in good health and CMV-seropositive. The material sequenced was PBMCs. The CDR3 DNA is TGTGCCAGCAGCCCTCGACACGCACAGAATTCACCCCTCCACTTT. It codes for CASSPRHAQNSPLHF.